The clone carrying this T cell receptor beta chain was picked up many times. Its target is not known. A universal primer site arose from template switching, and cDNA bore unique molecular identifiers. TCRdb fed the 5' RACE reads into MiXCR, producing one record per CDR3 protein. The data hold 690,000 or so distinct CDR3 sequences, with 8% to 9% observed a single time. The data stem from a study of identical twins. Whole-study findings and limits: Fewer insertions characterized abundant cord blood beta clonotypes, whereas memory repertoires showed none. Twin sharing of out-of-frame TCR alpha was underestimated by models in monozygotic pairs.

Separately, the same data were catalogued under a study of yellow fever vaccine responses in identical twins.

The sequencing sample was made of PBMCs. This clonotype was sampled from a woman aged 18-30 years in good health.

CDR3 DNA: TGTGCCAGCAGTTACTCGGTTTCGGGGGAGCTGTTTTTT. This gives the protein CASSYSVSGELFF. This chain connects TRBV6-2 or TRBV6-3 to TRBJ2-2; D ambiguous. The CDR3 has 13 amino acids. The V gene lost 0 bases and the J gene lost 8 bases, with 7 bases spanning the gap. CDR1 MNHEY and CDR2 SVGEGT come from the germline V gene.